The rows below give T cell receptor beta chains drawn from one sample of a study of blood T cells in healthy people across ages. TCRdb passed the 5' RACE reads through MiXCR, listing each CDR3 protein once. Here the sample spans about 1.8 million distinct CDR3 sequences, 40% to 55% being singletons. The sample comprised blood. The receptors originated from a middle-aged woman in good health. Both conserved end residues are part of each CDR3. The D gene is left open where the match is weak.

CASSLHLLRGENNEQFF TRBV3-1 TRBD2 TRBJ2-1
CASSFGLGTQYF TRBV12-3/TRBV12-4 NA TRBJ2-5
CASSLGSVADTQYF TRBV7-9 NA TRBJ2-3
CASTGQGFQPQHF TRBV6-2/TRBV6-3 TRBD1 TRBJ1-5
CASRTSGGNYEQYF TRBV7-9 TRBD2 TRBJ2-7
CASRSHPGQGVYEQYF TRBV7-9 TRBD1 TRBJ2-7
CSVDGTGGGNEQFF TRBV29-1 TRBD1 TRBJ2-1
CSARLSAHEQYF TRBV20-1 NA TRBJ2-5
CASSLDRALGTNEKLFF TRBV5-1 NA TRBJ1-4
CASSLAGELYGYTF TRBV7-9 NA TRBJ1-2